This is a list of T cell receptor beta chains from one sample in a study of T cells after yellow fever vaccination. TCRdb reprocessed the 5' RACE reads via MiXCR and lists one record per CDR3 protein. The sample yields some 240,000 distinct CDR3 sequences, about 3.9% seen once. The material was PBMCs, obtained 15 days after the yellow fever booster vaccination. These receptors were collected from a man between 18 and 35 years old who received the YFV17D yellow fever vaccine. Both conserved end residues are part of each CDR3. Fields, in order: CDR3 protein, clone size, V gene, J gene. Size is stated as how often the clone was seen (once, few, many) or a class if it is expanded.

CDR3 protein: CASSQETGQWGSQYF; clone size: many; V gene: TRBV4-1; J gene: TRBJ2-5
CDR3 protein: CASTTGVNSPLHF; clone size: many; V gene: TRBV9; J gene: TRBJ1-6
CDR3 protein: CASSHSRKNTEAFF; clone size: many; V gene: TRBV7-2; J gene: TRBJ1-1
CDR3 protein: CASSVTGPTSGNTIYF; clone size: many; V gene: TRBV5-6; J gene: TRBJ1-3
CDR3 protein: CASSYNPGNTIYF; clone size: many; V gene: TRBV6-5; J gene: TRBJ1-3
CDR3 protein: CASRHPGQGYQRPFF; clone size: few; V gene: TRBV12-2; J gene: TRBJ2-1
CDR3 protein: CASSYSMGGQGTYNSPLHF; clone size: many; V gene: TRBV6-6; J gene: TRBJ1-6
CDR3 protein: CASSPLAGVNEQFF; clone size: many; V gene: TRBV28; J gene: TRBJ2-1
CDR3 protein: CASSLARIDGYTF; clone size: many; V gene: TRBV7-2; J gene: TRBJ1-2
CDR3 protein: CASSQWLQWDTQYF; clone size: many; V gene: TRBV3-1; J gene: TRBJ2-3